The 30 T cell receptor beta chains reported below all come from one sample, sequenced in a study of blood T cell repertoires in COVID-19. Method: immunoSEQ multiplex PCR; TCRdb's copy keeps in-frame clones and lacks some. The data hold 250,000 to 300,000 clones, with roughly 91% observed a single time. The material sequenced was PBMCs or T cells enriched from blood (not recorded which). Receptors were obtained from a woman in her fifties or sixties who had been exposed to COVID-19.

This clone was seen once. V gene TRBV10-3 combines with J gene TRBJ2-3, with TRBD2 matching 13 bases. Germline CDR1 and CDR2: ENHRY and SYGVKD. The CDR3 extends over 16 amino acids. The V segment lost 4 bases and the J segment 6 bases; nucleotides outside the gene matches: 7. CDR3 bases: TGTGCCATCAGTGGAGGGACTAGCGGGGCCGCGGATACGCAGTATTTT. Its translation is CAISGGTSGAADTQYF.

The rearrangement links TRBV27 to TRBJ2-2; 7 positions match TRBD1. Trimming at V came to 6 bases and at J to 5 bases, leaving 9 bases not matched to a gene. Germline CDR1 is MNHEY and CDR2 is SMNVEV (reference sequence). There are 15 residues in the CDR3. CDR3 nucleotides: TGTGCCAGCAGACCTAGGACAGGACGTACCGGGGAGCTGTTTTTT. It translates to CASRPRTGRTGELFF.

The chain recombines TRBV6-5 with TRBJ1-2; 8 bases are a match to TRBD1. The germline V gene encodes CDR1 MNHEY and CDR2 SVGAGI. The CDR3 is 15 residues long. V trimming: 6 bases; J trimming: 8 bases; junction bases outside the gene matches: 14. In DNA form, the CDR3 reads TGTGCCAGCAGCCCCGGACAGGGCTACGATGGCGGCTACACCTTC. Translation: CASSPGQGYDGGYTF.

This CDR3 is CASSQLGSGGSPGAQYF. In DNA, the CDR3 is TGTGCCAGCAGCCAATTGGGCAGCGGGGGGTCCCCGGGGGCCCAGTACTTC. The gene calls are TRBV3-1 (or the pseudogene TRBV3-2) and TRBJ2-5, with 9 bases that match TRBD2. Germline lookup yields CDR1 LGHDT and CDR2 YNNKEL (reference sequence). The CDR3 length is 17 residues. V was pared by 2 bases and J by 9 bases, with 16 bases of the junction left unmatched.

In its sample, this clone was seen a few times. This chain uses TRBV6-5 with TRBJ1-3, with D maybe TRBD1 (6 bases). Trimming removed 7 bases from V and 2 bases from J, with 9 bases in between. This CDR3 region has 13 residues. Germline CDR1 reads MNHEY; CDR2 reads SVGAGI. The CDR3 region is CASTRDTGNTIYF. CDR3 sequence (DNA): TGTGCCAGCACCCGGGACACTGGAAACACCATATATTTT.

CDR3 sequence: CASSPVVTEAFF. The CDR3 DNA reads TGTGCCAGCAGCCCAGTTGTAACTGAAGCTTTCTTT. This chain joins TRBV7-9 and TRBJ1-1; no clear D gene. Deletions cut 5 bases from V and 5 bases from J, with 9 bases between. CDR3 length equals 12 residues. Per germline, CDR1 SEHNR and CDR2 FQNEAQ (reference sequence).

The V and J genes are TRBV5-6 and TRBJ2-7; 8 positions match TRBD2. V gave up 2 bases and J gave up 3 bases; unmatched junction bases: 7. The CDR3 is 15 amino acids. Germline-derived CDR1 and CDR2 are SGHDT and YYEEEE. CDR3 in DNA: TGTGCCAGCAGCTTCCAACCGGGGGGGTACTACGAGCAGTACTTC. It yields the protein CASSFQPGGYYEQYF.

This chain connects TRBV5-1 to TRBJ1-1; perhaps TRBD1 as D (5 bases). CDR1 and CDR2 (germline): SGHRS, YFSETQ. V shed 5 bases and J shed 3 bases, with 14 bases lying between them. There are 14 residues in the CDR3. In DNA form, the CDR3 reads TGCGCCAGCAGATCGGGCCCGGGGGACACTGAAGCTTTCTTT. It specifies CASRSGPGDTEAFF. The whole variable domain, remainder taken from reference TRBV5-1 and TRBJ1-1, is KAGVTQTPRYLIKTRGQQVTLSCSPISGHRSVSWYQQTPGQGLQFLFEYFSETQRNKGNFPGRFSGRQFSNSRSEMNVSTLELGDSALYLCASRSGPGDTEAFFGQGTRLTVV.

The V gene is TRBV4-1, the J gene TRBJ2-1; 14 positions agree with TRBD2. Germline V gene sequence: CDR1 MGHRA, CDR2 YSYEKL. The CDR3 has 19 residues. V lost 0 bases to trimming and J lost 7 bases; unmatched junction nucleotides: 11. The CDR3 coding sequence is TGCGCCAGCAGCCAAGATCTATACTCTGGACTAGCGGGGGGAAATGAGCAGTTCTTC. It is translated as CASSQDLYSGLAGGNEQFF.

The chain combines TRBV7-9 with TRBJ2-7; TRBD2 might be the D (5 bases). Trimming left V 1 base short and J 2 bases short, with 12 bases between. Germline V CDR1 and CDR2: SEHNR, FQNEAQ (reference sequence). This CDR3 region has 15 residues. The CDR3 sequence is CASSLEDSQPYEQYF. The CDR3 DNA follows: TGTGCCAGCAGCTTAGAGGACTCACAACCCTACGAGCAGTACTTC.

The chain combines TRBV6-5 with TRBJ2-1; TRBD1 might be the D (6 bases). Trimming removed 2 bases from V and 4 bases from J, with 9 bases in between. Germline-derived CDR1 and CDR2 are MNHEY and SVGAGI. This CDR3 contains 14 residues. The CDR3 region has the DNA TGTGCCAGCAGTTACACCAGGGGTTACAATGAGCAGTTCTTC. Translation: CASSYTRGYNEQFF.

The V gene is TRBV28, the J gene TRBJ1-1; TRBD1 agrees at 10 bases. V was clipped by 6 bases and J by 0 bases; unmatched bases: 7. CDR3 size: 16 residues. Germline V gene lookup returns CDR1 MDHEN and CDR2 SYDVKM. CDR3 region: CASRHDRGLVNTEAFF. CDR3 DNA sequence: TGTGCCAGCAGACATGACAGGGGGCTCGTGAACACTGAAGCTTTCTTT. Full variable domain (rest looked up from reference TRBV28 and TRBJ1-1): DVKVTQSSRYLVKRTGEKVFLECVQDMDHENMFWYRQDPGLGLRLIYFSYDVKMKEKGDIPEGYSVSREKKERFSLILESASTNQTSMYLCASRHDRGLVNTEAFFGQGTRLTVV.

V and J are TRBV18 and TRBJ2-2; maybe TRBD1 (6 bases). There are 16 residues in the CDR3. From germline, CDR1 is KGHSH and CDR2 LQKENI. V was clipped by 4 bases and J by 7 bases, with 19 bases between them. The CDR3 region is CASSLGRSRGSGELFF. CDR3 DNA: TGTGCCAGCTCACTGGGACGGAGCAGGGGAAGCGGGGAGCTGTTTTTT.

The chain employs TRBV7-8 and TRBJ1-1; D ambiguous. Germline V gives CDR1 SGHVS, CDR2 FQNEAQ. This CDR3 comprises 13 residues. V lost 4 bases, J lost 0 bases, and 6 bases lay in between. CDR3 loop: CASSSQMNTEAFF. The CDR3 DNA follows: TGTGCCAGCAGCTCCCAAATGAACACTGAAGCTTTCTTT. Supplemented by reference TRBV7-8 and TRBJ1-1, the full variable domain reads GAGVSQSPRYKVAKRGQDVALRCDPISGHVSLFWYQQALGQGPEFLTYFQNEAQLDKSGLPSDRFFAERPEGSVSTLKIQRTQQEDSAVYLCASSSQMNTEAFFGQGTRLTVV.

The chain combines TRBV5-6 with TRBJ2-3, with TRBD1 matching over 9 bases. V shed 3 bases, J shed 1 base, and the junction held 6 bases outside the gene matches. This CDR3 is built from 16 residues. Germline CDR1 and CDR2: SGHDT and YYEEEE. In DNA form, the CDR3 reads TGTGCCAGCAGCTCGTCCGGGACAGGGCGCACAGATACGCAGTATTTT. It translates to CASSSSGTGRTDTQYF.

This clone was detected a few times. The CDR3, as DNA: TGTGCCAGCAGTGTATGGACTAGCACAGATACGCAGTATTTT. It yields the protein CASSVWTSTDTQYF. The chain has TRBV2 and TRBJ2-3; D may be TRBD2 (5 bases). Germline values: CDR1 SNHLY, CDR2 FYNNEI. Trimming shortened V by 4 bases and J by 0 bases, and 8 bases separated the two germline ends. This CDR3 spans 14 amino acids.

In the case of this clone: In the same sample, other DNA sequences code for this CDR3. V and J are TRBV3-1 (or the pseudogene TRBV3-2) and TRBJ2-5, with TRBD2 as a possible D gene (5 bases). V dropped 6 bases and J dropped 1 base, with 12 bases sitting between them. This CDR3 has 14 residues. Germline values: CDR1 LGHDT, CDR2 YNNKEL (reference sequence). Here the CDR3 reads CASSLPGLQETQYF. DNA of the CDR3: TGTGCCAGCAGTCTCCCAGGACTCCAAGAGACCCAGTACTTC.

In nucleotides, the CDR3 is TGTGCCAGCAAAGAGGGACTAGCGGGGGGAGATACGCAGTATTTT. Amino acid sequence: CASKEGLAGGDTQYF. The gene calls are TRBV7-9 and TRBJ2-3; TRBD2 matches at 15 bases. Germline CDR1 and CDR2: SEHNR and FQNEAQ (reference sequence). The junction had 4 bases not matched to a gene; V was cut back by 7 bases and J by 5 bases. CDR3 length: 15 residues.

The chain's CDR3 is CASSPSSSGGYEQYF. The CDR3 DNA sequence: TGTGCCAGCAGCCCATCCTCTAGCGGGGGTTACGAGCAGTACTTC. V usage is TRBV3-1 (or the pseudogene TRBV3-2) and J usage is TRBJ2-7; 10 bases agree with TRBD2. The germline CDR1 and CDR2 sequences are LGHDT and YNNKEL (reference sequence). V lost 4 bases to trimming and J lost 4 bases; unmatched junction nucleotides: 7. The CDR3 totals 15 residues.

The chain combines TRBV10-3 with TRBJ2-1, with a tentative D call TRBD1 (5 bases). This CDR3 contains 14 residues. The germline V gene has CDR1 ENHRY and CDR2 SYGVKD. Trimming removed 7 bases from V and 2 bases from J, with 12 bases in between. CDR3: CAIKTQGTYNEQFF. The CDR3 nucleotides are TGTGCCATCAAAACTCAGGGTACCTACAATGAGCAGTTCTTC.

The chain has TRBV5-1 and TRBJ2-5; 7 bases agree with TRBD2. Per the germline V gene, CDR1 is SGHRS and CDR2 is YFSETQ. V shed 5 bases and J 1 base; nucleotides not matched to a gene: 8. This CDR3 comprises 15 residues. The CDR3 sequence: CASRRGGSPQETQYF. The CDR3 DNA follows: TGCGCCAGCAGACGGGGAGGGAGCCCCCAAGAGACCCAGTACTTC.

Details on this clone: Other DNA sequences in the sample encode the same CDR3. V and J are TRBV6-5 and TRBJ1-5, with 10 bases fitting TRBD1. Germline V gene sequence: CDR1 MNHEY, CDR2 SVGAGI. This CDR3 has 15 amino acids. V lost 0 bases, J lost 4 bases, and 0 bases stayed unmatched. CDR3 protein: CASSYSGQGNQPQHF. The CDR3 bases are TGTGCCAGCAGTTACTCGGGACAGGGGAATCAGCCCCAGCATTTT.

V is TRBV19 and J is TRBJ2-7; 7 bases fit TRBD1. The germline CDR1 and CDR2 sequences are LNHDA and SQIVND (reference sequence). Trimming at V came to 5 bases and at J to 3 bases, leaving 7 bases not matched to a gene. This CDR3 spans 14 amino acids. In nucleotides, the CDR3 is TGTGCCAGTAGTCCGCAGGACAGGAGCTACGAGCAGTACTTC. It codes for CASSPQDRSYEQYF.

CDR3 residues: CASSLSYGTGEAGYTF. In nucleotides, the CDR3 is TGCGCCAGCAGCTTGTCATACGGGACAGGGGAGGCTGGCTACACCTTC. This chain links TRBV5-1 with TRBJ1-2; TRBD1 matches at 10 bases. V lost 1 base and J lost 7; bases outside the gene matches: 10. The CDR3 runs 16 residues. Germline CDR1 reads SGHRS; CDR2 reads YFSETQ.

The chain joins TRBV7-2 to TRBJ1-4; the match to TRBD1 covers 7 bases. The V gene's germline CDR1 is SGHTA and CDR2 FQGNSA. This CDR3 comprises 16 residues. After removal of 5 bases from V and 5 bases from J, the junction contained 11 bases not matched to a gene. Here the CDR3 reads CASSRNRGRGNEKLFF. DNA of the CDR3: TGTGCCAGCAGCCGGAACAGGGGAAGGGGAAATGAAAAACTGTTTTTT.

The chain employs TRBV7-2 and TRBJ2-1, with 9 nucleotides matching TRBD2. The CDR3 runs 16 residues. Germline V lookup: CDR1 SGHTA, CDR2 FQGNSA. The junction had 4 bases not matched to a gene; V was cut back by 1 base and J by 3 bases. The CDR3 loop reads CASSLGRGGNYNEQFF. CDR3 sequence (DNA): TGTGCCAGCAGCTTAGGGCGGGGGGGCAACTACAATGAGCAGTTCTTC.

This clone has only one observation. This chain uses TRBV9 with TRBJ2-1; TRBD2 is a possible D gene (5 bases). The germline CDR1 and CDR2 sequences are SGDLS and YYNGEE. The CDR3 is 16 residues long. V lost 0 bases to trimming and J lost 1 base, with 11 bases between them. The CDR3 region has the DNA TGTGCCAGCAGCGTAGAGGGCAGAGGGTCCTACAATGAGCAGTTCTTC. Protein sequence: CASSVEGRGSYNEQFF.

This chain joins TRBV20-1 and TRBJ1-2; D unresolved. Trimming took off 3 bases at V and 7 bases at J, with 6 bases between the two ends. The germline V gene encodes CDR1 DFQATT and CDR2 SNEGSKA (reference sequence). The CDR3 spans 10 residues. CDR3 DNA sequence: TGCAGTGCTAGTAGGAGTGGCTACACCTTC. It translates to CSASRSGYTF.

The V call is TRBV6-5, the J call TRBJ2-7; 9 bases are shared with TRBD1. The CDR3 loop spans 15 amino acids. Germline V gives CDR1 MNHEY, CDR2 SVGAGI. After removal of 3 bases from V and 4 bases from J, the junction contained 7 bases not matched to a gene. CDR3 nucleotide sequence: TGTGCCAGCAGTTATCCGGGACAGGGAGTATACGAGCAGTACTTC. This sequence encodes CASSYPGQGVYEQYF.

The chain joins TRBV7-6 to TRBJ2-1, with a tentative D call TRBD1 (7 bases). The V end lost 1 base, the J end lost 4 bases, and 11 bases lay between the germline ends. CDR3 length equals 15 residues. Germline V gene data show CDR1 as SGHVS and CDR2 as FNYEAQ. In DNA form, the CDR3 reads TGTGCCAGCAGCTTAGGGCAGGGGGGTTACAATGAGCAGTTCTTC. Translation: CASSLGQGGYNEQFF.